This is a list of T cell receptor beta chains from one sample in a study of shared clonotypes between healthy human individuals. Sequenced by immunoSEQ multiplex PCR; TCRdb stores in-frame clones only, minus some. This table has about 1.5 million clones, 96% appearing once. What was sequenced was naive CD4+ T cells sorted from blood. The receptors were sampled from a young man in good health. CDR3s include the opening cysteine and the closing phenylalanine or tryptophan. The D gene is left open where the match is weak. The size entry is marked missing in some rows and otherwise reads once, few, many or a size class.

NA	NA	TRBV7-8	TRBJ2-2	TGTGCCAGCAGCTTATTGTCAGCCACCGGGGAGCTGTTTTTT	CASSLLSATGELFF
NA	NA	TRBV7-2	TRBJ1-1	TGTGCCAGTTCACACCCGAACACTGAAGCTTTCTTT	CASSHPNTEAFF
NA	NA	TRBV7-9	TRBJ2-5	TGTGCCAGCAGCTTATGGGAGGAAGAGACCCAGTACTTC	CASSLWEEETQYF
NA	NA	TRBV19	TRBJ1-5	TGTGCCAGTACAGTAGCTATGAGCAATCAGCCCCAGCATTTT	CASTVAMSNQPQHF
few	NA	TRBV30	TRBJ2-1	TGTGCCTGGGGGGGGAATGAGCAGTTCTTC	CAWGGNEQFF
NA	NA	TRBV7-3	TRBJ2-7	TGTGCCAGCAGCTTAAGGTGGGACGGCTCCTACGAGCAGTACTTC	CASSLRWDGSYEQYF
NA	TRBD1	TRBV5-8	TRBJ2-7	TGTGCCAGCACACTGACAGGGGCTGTAGGCGAGCAGTACTTC	CASTLTGAVGEQYF
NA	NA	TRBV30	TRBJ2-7	TGTGCCTGGAGTGTACCGGCCGGGACGGACGAGCAGTACTTC	CAWSVPAGTDEQYF
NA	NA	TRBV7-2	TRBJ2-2	TGTGCCAGCAGCTTAGCGGAGTTCGGGGAGCTGTTTTTT	CASSLAEFGELFF
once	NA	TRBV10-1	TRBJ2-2	TGCGCCAGCAGGACAGCCGGGGAGCTGTTTTTT	CASRTAGELFF
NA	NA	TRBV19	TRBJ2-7	TGTGCCAGTAGTGTTCTAACAGGGGGGGGCATCTACGAGCAGTACTTC	CASSVLTGGGIYEQYF
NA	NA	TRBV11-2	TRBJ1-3	TGTGCCAGCAGCTTACAGAGTGGAAACACCATATATTTT	CASSLQSGNTIYF
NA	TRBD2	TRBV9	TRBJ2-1	TGTGCCAGCAGCGTAGCCGGCACTAGCGGGGTATACAATGAGCAGTTCTTC	CASSVAGTSGVYNEQFF
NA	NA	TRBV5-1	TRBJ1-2	TGCGCCAGCAGCCTCTCCAAAAACAGAGATGGCTACACCTTC	CASSLSKNRDGYTF
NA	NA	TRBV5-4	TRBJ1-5	TGTGCCAGCAGCGCGGACTGGGATCAGCCCCAGCATTTT	CASSADWDQPQHF
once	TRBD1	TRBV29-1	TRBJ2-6	TGCAGCGTTGGGACAGGGGGCGCTGGGGCCAACGTCCTGACTTTC	CSVGTGGAGANVLTF
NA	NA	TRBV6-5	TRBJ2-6	TGTGCCAGCAGCTTACAGATCTCGGGGGCCAACGTCCTGACTTTC	CASSLQISGANVLTF
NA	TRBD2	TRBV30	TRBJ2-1	TGTGCAACAACTAGCGGGAAAAAGCTCCATGAGCAGTTCTTC	CATTSGKKLHEQFF
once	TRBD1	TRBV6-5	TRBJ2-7	TGTGCCAGCAGTACCAGACAGGGTCCATCCTACGAGCAGTACTTC	CASSTRQGPSYEQYF
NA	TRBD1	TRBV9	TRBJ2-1	TGTGCCAGCAGCGTCACGAACCGACAGGGGGAGGTCGGTGGTGAGCAGTTCTTC	CASSVTNRQGEVGGEQFF
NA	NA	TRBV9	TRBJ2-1	TGTGCCAGCAGCGTAACCCCCGGGCGGGGCGACAATGAGCAGTTCTTC	CASSVTPGRGDNEQFF
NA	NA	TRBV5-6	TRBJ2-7	TGTGCCAGCAGCTACGATGATTACGAGCAGTACTTC	CASSYDDYEQYF
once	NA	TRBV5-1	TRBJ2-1	TGCGCCAGCAGCTTTAACTCCATCTACAATGAGCAGTTCTTC	CASSFNSIYNEQFF
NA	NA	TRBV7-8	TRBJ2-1	TGTGCCAGCAGCCCCCAGCCAGGACTTGAGCAGTTCTTC	CASSPQPGLEQFF
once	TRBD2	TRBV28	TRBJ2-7	TGTGCCAGCAGTTTGGGGCCTAGTATGGGCGGGAGGTACTCCTACGAGCAGTACTTC	CASSLGPSMGGRYSYEQYF
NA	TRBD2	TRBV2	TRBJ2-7	TGTGCCAGCAGTGAAGTCTGGAGCGGGAGGTCCTACGAGCAGTACTTC	CASSEVWSGRSYEQYF
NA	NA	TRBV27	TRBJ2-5	TGTGCCAGCAGTTTGTGGGCTCTGGCGGGATCCAAAGAGACCCAGTACTTC	CASSLWALAGSKETQYF
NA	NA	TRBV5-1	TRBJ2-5	TGCGCCAGCAGCCACAGAGGGGCGTTGGAGACCCAGTACTTC	CASSHRGALETQYF
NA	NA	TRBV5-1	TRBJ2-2	TGCGCCAGCACCGTCGGGCGTCCGAACACCGGGGAGCTGTTTTTT	CASTVGRPNTGELFF
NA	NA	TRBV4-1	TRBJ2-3	TGCGCCAGCAGCCAGGGGCCTGCAGGGGAACTTGGCACAGATACGCAGTATTTT	CASSQGPAGELGTDTQYF
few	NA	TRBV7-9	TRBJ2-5	TGTGCCAGCAGCTTAAAAGAGACCCAGTACTTC	CASSLKETQYF
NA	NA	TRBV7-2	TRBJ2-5	TGTGCCAGCAGCTTAAGTATAGGTCTCAGACGGCAGGTAGAAGAGACCCAGTACTTC	CASSLSIGLRRQVEETQYF
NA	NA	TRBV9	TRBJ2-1	TGTGCCAGCAGCCGTTACAATGAGCAGTTCTTC	CASSRYNEQFF
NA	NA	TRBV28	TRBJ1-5	TGTGCCAGCAGTTTTCAAATCGTCAGTCAGCCCCAGCATTTT	CASSFQIVSQPQHF
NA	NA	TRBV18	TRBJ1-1	TGTGCCAGCTCACCAACAAGCGACAACACTGAAGCTTTCTTT	CASSPTSDNTEAFF
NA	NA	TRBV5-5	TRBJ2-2	TGTGCCAGCAGCTTGGTCGCGTTTCCGAACACCGGGGAGCTGTTTTTT	CASSLVAFPNTGELFF
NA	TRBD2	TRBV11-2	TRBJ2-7	TGTGCCAGCAGCTCCCTAACTAGCGGGAGAACCGAGCAGTACTTC	CASSSLTSGRTEQYF
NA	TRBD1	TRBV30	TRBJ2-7	TGTGCCTGGAGTGCCCACAGGGGCCAGGTCAGGTACTTC	CAWSAHRGQVRYF
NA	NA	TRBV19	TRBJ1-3	TGTGCCAGTAGGCAATTAGTCGGGGCCTCATTACTCTCTGGAAACACCATATATTTT	CASRQLVGASLLSGNTIYF
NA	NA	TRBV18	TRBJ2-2	TGTGCCAGCCCCACGGGGGAAGGCGGGGAGCTGTTTTTT	CASPTGEGGELFF
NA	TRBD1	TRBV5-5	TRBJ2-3	TGTGCCAGCAGCTTTCGACAGGGGAGCACAGATACGCAGTATTTT	CASSFRQGSTDTQYF
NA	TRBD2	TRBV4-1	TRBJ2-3	TGCGCCAGCAGCCAAACACAGCTAGCGGGAGGAGCTTCGGATACGCAGTATTTT	CASSQTQLAGGASDTQYF